One and the same sample provided the 27 T cell receptor beta chains below, sequenced in a study of T cell responses to AZD1222 COVID-19 vaccine. Measured with immunoSEQ multiplex PCR; TCRdb has only the in-frame clones, and not every one. The table includes around 130,000 clones, about 94% detected once. The sequencing here drew on peripheral blood, taken 28 days after the second AZD1222 dose. The source of these receptors is an adult who received the AZD1222 COVID-19 vaccine.

The J gene is TRBJ1-6, the V gene TRBV20-1; possible D gene TRBD1, 5 bases. V lost 3 bases to trimming and J lost 8 bases, with 14 bases between them. This CDR3 has 14 residues. Germline V gene data show CDR1 as DFQATT and CDR2 as SNEGSKA (reference sequence). The CDR3 region has the DNA TGCAGTGCTAGTGTGTCCGGGGGATATTCACCCCTCCACTTT. Amino acids: CSASVSGGYSPLHF.

This rearrangement joins TRBV18 to TRBJ2-3; 7 bases line up with TRBD1. V shed 2 bases, J shed 1 base, and the junction held 12 bases outside the gene matches. Germline lookup yields CDR1 KGHSH and CDR2 LQKENI. The CDR3 consists of 18 residues. Written as DNA, the CDR3 is TGTGCCAGCTCACCAAACTTAGGGACAGTGGGTGGCACAGATACGCAGTATTTT. Translation gives CASSPNLGTVGGTDTQYF.

The CDR3 here is CASSARSDIHTGELFF. CDR3 in DNA: TGCGCCAGCAGCGCTAGGAGTGACATCCACACCGGGGAGCTGTTTTTT. The J gene is TRBJ2-2, the V gene TRBV4-3; D is unclear. Looked up from germline, CDR1 is LGHNA and CDR2 is YSLEER. V was pared by 5 bases and J by 3 bases, with 16 bases between. The length of the CDR3 is 16 residues.

The chain couples TRBV6-5 to TRBJ2-1; 7 bases map to TRBD2. J gave up 9 bases and V 3 bases, and 11 bases lay outside the gene matches. Germline assignment: CDR1 MNHEY and CDR2 SVGAGI. CDR3 size: 15 residues. The CDR3 nucleotides read TGTGCCAGCAGTTATTCTAGCCAGGGAGGGCGTGAGCAGTTCTTC. It translates to CASSYSSQGGREQFF.

The gene calls are TRBV7-9 and TRBJ2-7, with TRBD1 identical over 12 bases. Unmatched junction bases numbered 9, after V lost 4 bases and J lost 11 bases. The CDR3 extends over 14 amino acids. Germline V lookup: CDR1 SEHNR, CDR2 FQNEAQ (reference sequence). The CDR3 here is CASSSGTGGTSEYF. The CDR3 region has the DNA TGTGCCAGCAGCTCGGGGACAGGGGGCACCAGTGAGTACTTC.

The genes are TRBV12-3 or TRBV12-4 and TRBJ1-5; 7 nucleotides match TRBD1. Trimming at V came to 3 bases and at J to 7 bases, leaving 3 bases not matched to a gene. The CDR3 is made up of 13 amino acids. The CDR3 DNA follows: TGTGCCAGCAGTTTCTCAGGGGGACAGCCCCAGCATTTT. It translates to CASSFSGGQPQHF.

The chain couples TRBV3-1 (or the pseudogene TRBV3-2) to TRBJ1-4, with 7 bases fitting TRBD1. Unmatched junction bases numbered 12, after V lost 4 bases and J lost 4 bases. This CDR3 is built from 17 residues. Germline values: CDR1 LGHDT, CDR2 YNNKEL (reference sequence). CDR3 coding DNA: TGTGCCAGCAGCCGCCTGCCGCCGGGACAGCTTAATGAAAAACTGTTTTTT. It encodes CASSRLPPGQLNEKLFF.

This clone was detected only a few times. The chain combines TRBV4-2 with TRBJ1-6, with 7 positions matching TRBD1. Per germline, CDR1 LGHNA and CDR2 YNFKEQ. The V and J ends lost 0 bases and 4 bases, in that order; junction bases with no gene match: 3. This CDR3 comprises 16 residues. As DNA, the CDR3 is TGTGCCAGCAGCCAAGACCCGACAGGGTATAATTCACCCCTCCACTTT. This sequence encodes CASSQDPTGYNSPLHF.

J is TRBJ1-1 and V is TRBV5-8; TRBD1 matches 10 bases. Germline CDR1 and CDR2: SGHTS and YDEGEE. This CDR3 spans 16 amino acids. Germline trimming cut 4 bases from V and 11 bases from J; bases unmatched to any gene: 17. For the CDR3, the DNA is TGTGCCAGCAGCACTGACAGGGGGCGCGGCTCTATGAAGGCTTTCTTT. Its protein product is CASSTDRGRGSMKAFF. Looking up the rest from reference TRBV5-8 and TRBJ1-1 gives the full variable domain: EAGVTQSPTHLIKTRGQQATLRCSPISGHTSVYWYQQALGLGLQFLLWYDEGEERNRGNFPPRFSGRQFPNYSSELNVNALELEDSALYLCASSTDRGRGSMKAFFGQGTRLTVV.

V is TRBV5-1 and J is TRBJ1-2; TRBD1 matches at 9 bases. The CDR3 spans 15 residues. V trimming: 4 bases; J trimming: 6 bases; junction bases outside the gene matches: 10. The germline V gene encodes CDR1 SGHRS and CDR2 YFSETQ. The DNA of the CDR3 is TGCGCCAGCAGCCTTATGACAGGGGGAAAGGATGGCTACACCTTC. Residues: CASSLMTGGKDGYTF.

The genes are TRBV12-3 or TRBV12-4 and TRBJ2-7; 7 nucleotides agree with TRBD2. V shed 8 bases, J shed 6 bases, and the junction held 10 bases outside the gene matches. The length of the CDR3 is 13 residues. As DNA, the CDR3 is TGTGCCAGCGCCCGGGGGGTTCTATTCGAGCAGTACTTC. Protein sequence: CASARGVLFEQYF.

The gene calls are TRBV12-3 or TRBV12-4 and TRBJ1-5, with D perhaps matching TRBD1 (6 bases). V was shortened by 7 bases and J by 6 bases, with 13 bases between the two germline ends. CDR3 size: 13 residues. CDR3 region: CASTIQGPQPQHF. The CDR3 DNA reads as TGTGCCAGCACTATACAGGGCCCTCAGCCCCAGCATTTT.

The chain links TRBV6-5 to TRBJ1-5, with D maybe TRBD1 (5 bases). V shed 9 bases and J shed 0 bases, with 15 bases lying between them. This CDR3 comprises 15 residues. Germline values: CDR1 MNHEY, CDR2 SVGAGI. CDR3 sequence reads: CASDRTIYSNQPQHF. The DNA of the CDR3 is TGTGCCAGTGACCGGACAATTTATAGCAATCAGCCCCAGCATTTT.

V usage is TRBV13 and J usage is TRBJ1-2; no clear D. The CDR3 is 14 residues long. V was cut by 2 bases and J by 3 bases, with 10 bases left in between. CDR1 and CDR2 (germline): PRHDT, FYEKMQ (reference sequence). The CDR3 here is CASSLPKIYYGYTF. For the CDR3, the DNA is TGTGCCAGCAGCTTACCCAAGATCTACTATGGCTACACCTTC.

The CDR3 sequence is CAISDPGHSGDTQYF. CDR3 bases: TGTGCCATCAGCGATCCGGGACATTCGGGAGATACGCAGTATTTT. The V gene is TRBV10-3, the J gene TRBJ2-3, with D maybe TRBD1 (6 bases). CDR3 size: 15 residues. V dropped 6 bases and J dropped 5 bases, with 18 bases sitting between them. Germline values: CDR1 ENHRY, CDR2 SYGVKD.

This clone has just one count. This chain connects TRBV28 to TRBJ1-5; D is possibly TRBD1 (5 bases). V lost 2 bases, J lost 4 bases, and 12 bases lay in between. Germline V gives CDR1 MDHEN, CDR2 SYDVKM. The CDR3 is made up of 15 amino acids. The CDR3 loop is CASSLGGTPNQPQHF. CDR3 in DNA: TGTGCCAGCAGTTTAGGCGGGACTCCTAATCAGCCCCAGCATTTT.

V and J are TRBV10-3 and TRBJ2-3; D call uncertain. The V gene's germline CDR1 is ENHRY and CDR2 SYGVKD. Trimming took off 5 bases at V and 4 bases at J, with 7 bases between the two ends. This CDR3 spans 12 amino acids. The CDR3: CAISSVSDTQYF. For the CDR3, the DNA is TGTGCCATCAGTTCGGTTTCAGATACGCAGTATTTT.

The chain has TRBV3-1 (or the pseudogene TRBV3-2) and TRBJ1-1; no clear D gene. CDR1 and CDR2 (germline): LGHDT, YNNKEL (reference sequence). CDR3 size: 17 residues. V lost 1 base to trimming and J lost 1 base, with 16 bases between them. CDR3 sequence reads: CASSQGVPWQRNTEAFF. The DNA for the CDR3 is TGTGCCAGCAGCCAAGGAGTACCTTGGCAGAGGAACACTGAAGCTTTCTTT.

The chain's CDR3 is CASSLGGTGANVLTF. As DNA, the CDR3 is TGTGCCAGCAGCTTGGGGGGAACGGGGGCCAACGTCCTGACTTTC. The rearrangement uses TRBV5-6 and TRBJ2-6; D call uncertain. This CDR3 is 15 amino acids long. Germline-derived CDR1 and CDR2 are SGHDT and YYEEEE. The ends were cut back, 0 bases at V and 4 bases at J, with 8 bases in the middle.

The chain couples TRBV6-5 to TRBJ1-6, with 8 bases aligning to TRBD1. Germline values: CDR1 MNHEY, CDR2 SVGAGI. V shed 2 bases and J 9 bases; nucleotides not matched to a gene: 9. The CDR3 runs 16 residues. CDR3 coding DNA: TGTGCCAGCAGTTACAACAGGGGGGCCGGCGGTTCACCCCTCCACTTT. It specifies CASSYNRGAGGSPLHF.

The CDR3 DNA sequence: TGTGCCAGTCGAGACAGGGAGGGGAATCAGCCCCAGCATTTT. Its protein is CASRDREGNQPQHF. The J gene is TRBJ1-5, the V gene TRBV19; 7 nucleotides align to TRBD1. V lost 8 bases to trimming and J lost 4 bases; unmatched junction nucleotides: 8. The germline V gene encodes CDR1 LNHDA and CDR2 SQIVND (reference sequence). This CDR3 has 14 amino acids. The full variable domain, completed using reference TRBV19 and TRBJ1-5, is DGGITQSPKYLFRKEGQNVTLSCEQNLNHDAMYWYRQDPGQGLRLIYYSQIVNDFQKGDIAEGYSVSREKKESFPLTVTSAQKNPTAFYLCASRDREGNQPQHFGDGTRLSIL.

The chain combines TRBV7-9 with TRBJ2-2; no clear D. Trimming took off 8 bases at V and 2 bases at J, with 18 bases between the two ends. Germline V gives CDR1 SEHNR, CDR2 FQNEAQ (reference sequence). The CDR3 loop spans 16 amino acids. The CDR3 loop is CASRHTERLNTGELFF. In DNA form, the CDR3 reads TGTGCCAGCCGACACACGGAACGCCTAAACACCGGGGAGCTGTTTTTT.

V is TRBV13 and J is TRBJ2-2; D remains unclear. V lost 5 bases to trimming and J lost 6 bases, with 10 bases between them. Germline CDR1 PRHDT, CDR2 FYEKMQ (reference sequence). The CDR3 spans 13 residues. CDR3 amino acids: CASSPRAAGELFF. The CDR3 DNA follows: TGTGCCAGCAGCCCCCGGGCCGCCGGGGAGCTGTTTTTT.

The chain recombines TRBV7-3 with TRBJ2-1; 12 positions match TRBD2. Per germline, CDR1 SGHTA and CDR2 FQGTGA. The CDR3 loop spans 19 amino acids. J lost 2 bases, V lost 2 bases, and 10 bases had no gene match. DNA of the CDR3: TGTGCCAGCAGCTTACTGGAACTAGCGGGAGGCCCGCCCTACAATGAGCAGTTCTTC. This codes for CASSLLELAGGPPYNEQFF.

V gene TRBV23-1 combines with J gene TRBJ2-7; D not certain. TRBV23-1 is annotated as an ORF whose role is uncertain. Trimming took off 0 bases at V and 4 bases at J, with 10 bases between the two ends. The CDR3 is 14 amino acids. The CDR3 sequence is CASSQSVDQYEQYF. In DNA, the CDR3 is TGCGCCAGCAGTCAATCCGTCGACCAATACGAGCAGTACTTC.

The chain uses TRBV15 and TRBJ2-5; D is possibly TRBD1 (6 bases). Germline V CDR1 and CDR2: LNHNV, YYDKDF (reference sequence). V dropped 0 bases and J dropped 5 bases, with 7 bases sitting between them. The length of the CDR3 is 13 residues. The CDR3 DNA sequence: TGTGCCACCAGCAGAGAACAGGGCGAGACCCAGTACTTC. Amino acid sequence: CATSREQGETQYF.

The gene calls are TRBV6-2 or TRBV6-3 and TRBJ2-1; TRBD2 matches 7 bases. The CDR3 has 14 amino acids. Germline assignment: CDR1 MNHEY and CDR2 SVGEGT. V was clipped by 6 bases and J by 7 bases; unmatched bases: 9. The CDR3 nucleotides are TGTGCCAGCAGCCTAACAACCGGGGGGAATGAGCAGTTCTTC. It encodes CASSLTTGGNEQFF.